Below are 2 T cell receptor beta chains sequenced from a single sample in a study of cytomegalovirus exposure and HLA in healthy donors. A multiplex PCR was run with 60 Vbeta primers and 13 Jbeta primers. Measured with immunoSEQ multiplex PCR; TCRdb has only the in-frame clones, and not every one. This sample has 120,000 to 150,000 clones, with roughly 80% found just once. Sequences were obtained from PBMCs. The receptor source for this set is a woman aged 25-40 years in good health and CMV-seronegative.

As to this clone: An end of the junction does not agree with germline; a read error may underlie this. The CDR3 bases are TGCGCCAGCAGCTTCGGGCGGGAGGCAGATGCGCAGTATTTT. Amino acid sequence: CASSFGREADAQYF. V is TRBV5-1 and J is TRBJ2-3, with TRBD2 matching 8 bases. The CDR3 is 14 residues long. Germline assignment: CDR1 SGHRS and CDR2 YFSETQ.

The CDR3 here is CASSLARGGVETQYF. The DNA of the CDR3 is TGTGCCAGCAGCTTAGCCCGGGGGGGCGTAGAGACCCAGTACTTC. This chain links TRBV7-9 with TRBJ2-5; 8 nucleotides line up with TRBD2. The germline gives CDR1 SEHNR, CDR2 FQNEAQ (reference sequence). The CDR3 covers 15 residues. After removal of 0 bases from V and 4 bases from J, the junction contained 4 bases not matched to a gene.